A selection of T cell receptor beta chains follows, all from one sample in a study of T-cell reconstitution after alpha-beta-depleted transplantation in children. Via MiXCR, TCRdb re-called the PCR reads, giving one row per CDR3 protein. The sample gives around 530,000 distinct CDR3 sequences, approximately 32% of which show up once; less than 2.5% is in the top ten. The specimen was PBMCs from the stem cell graft donor, collected from the stem cell graft. The receptors shown here come from a human donor who donated a stem cell graft to a child with aplastic anemia. Both conserved end residues are part of each CDR3. The order of the fields is clone size, V gene, D gene, CDR3 protein. A D gene is named only where the DNA matches it firmly. Clone size is shown for a subset of rows, as once, few, many or a class of expanded clone.

-	TRBV19	TRBD1	CATGDRRIGTEAFF
-	TRBV6-1	-	CASMVTVLNYGYTF
-	TRBV7-9	TRBD1	CASSARTGDNYGYTF
-	TRBV30	-	CAWSTTLSTDTQYF
-	TRBV6-2/TRBV6-3	-	CASNNANTGELFF
-	TRBV12-3/TRBV12-4	TRBD1	CASSLGQGLNEAFF
-	TRBV6-1	TRBD1	CASSRGGFGTDTQYF
few	TRBV20-1	TRBD2	CSARELAVAYEQYF
-	TRBV7-2	-	CASSLYHGATNEKLFF
few	TRBV12-3/TRBV12-4	-	CASSIRPTSREQFF
-	TRBV20-1	-	CSARGALGDTQYF
-	TRBV29-1	-	CSVAERTATNEKLFF
few	TRBV7-9	-	CASRGSHNEQFF
-	TRBV7-2	-	CASSFKEGVLTF
-	TRBV18	-	CASSPSNTGREQFF
few	TRBV12-3/TRBV12-4	-	CASSFSGTMSTDTQYF
-	TRBV11-1	-	CASSLGEVPTGELFF
few	TRBV29-1	-	CSVTVPSRELFF